The 16 T cell receptor beta chains below were found in one sample sequenced in a study of shared clonotypes between healthy human individuals (dated by TCRdb to the early 2020s). Receptor amplification or capture employed the immunoSEQ multiplex PCR assay. TCRdb retrieved this table from immuneACCESS and kept in-frame rearrangements only. Not all clones are present; in checked studies, unresolved V genes account for under half, and no reason is known for the remainder. The sample table lists about 980,000 clones, less than 85% of them with a count of one. The biggest ten clones account for over 1.3% of the sample. The sequenced sample was memory CD4+ T cells sorted from blood. The cell subset or site label of this sample denotes: CD45RA-negative fraction. All receptors derive from a man between 18 and 35 years old in good health.

This clone was found once. This chain links TRBV4-3 with TRBJ2-1, with 12 bases lining up with TRBD2. V shed 1 base, J shed 0 bases, and the junction held 10 bases outside the gene matches. The CDR3 is 20 amino acids. In germline, CDR1 is LGHNA, CDR2 YSLEER. The chain's CDR3 is CASSQGGGLAGPSSYNEQFF. DNA of the CDR3: TGCGCCAGCAGCCAAGGGGGGGGACTAGCGGGCCCGAGCTCCTACAATGAGCAGTTCTTC.

This CDR3 reads CASSQEGRTANTGELFF. CDR3 DNA sequence: TGCGCCAGCAGCCAAGAAGGCCGGACGGCTAACACCGGGGAGCTGTTTTTT. J is TRBJ2-2 and V is TRBV4-1; D not resolved. CDR1 and CDR2 from the germline V gene are MGHRA and YSYEKL. V was clipped by 0 bases and J by 2 bases, with 13 bases between them. The CDR3 has 17 residues.

This clone appeared a few times. The V and J genes are TRBV7-2 and TRBJ2-4, with D possibly being TRBD1 (6 bases). CDR1 SGHTA and CDR2 FQGNSA come from the germline V gene. Deletions cut 2 bases from V and 1 base from J, with 12 bases between. The CDR3 has 16 amino acids. CDR3 region: CASSLSGAFAKNIQYF. Written as DNA, the CDR3 is TGTGCCAGCAGCTTATCAGGGGCTTTTGCCAAAAACATTCAGTACTTC. Combining the CDR3 with reference TRBV7-2 and TRBJ2-4 gives the whole variable domain GAGVSQSPSNKVTEKGKDVELRCDPISGHTALYWYRQSLGQGLEFLIYFQGNSAPDKSGLPSDRFSAERTGGSVSTLTIQRTQQEDSAVYLCASSLSGAFAKNIQYFGAGTRLSVL.

The gene calls are TRBV5-1 and TRBJ2-3; possible D gene TRBD2, 7 bases. Germline CDR1 reads SGHRS; CDR2 reads YFSETQ. The CDR3 contains 15 residues. Trimming left V 5 bases short and J 2 bases short, with 15 bases between. This CDR3 is CASRPGGANTDTQYF. The CDR3 DNA reads TGCGCCAGCAGGCCTGGGGGGGCCAACACAGATACGCAGTATTTT.

This sequence joins TRBV18 and TRBJ2-5; TRBD1 might be the D (6 bases). Germline V CDR1 and CDR2: KGHSH, LQKENI. Trimming removed 4 bases from V and 2 bases from J, with 11 bases in between. This CDR3 has 14 residues. Written as DNA, the CDR3 is TGTGCCAGCTCACTTCGGACAGAACAAGAGACCCAGTACTTC. Its translation is CASSLRTEQETQYF. Together with reference TRBV18 and TRBJ2-5, the CDR3 gives the full variable domain: NAGVMQNPRHLVRRRGQEARLRCSPMKGHSHVYWYRQLPEEGLKFMVYLQKENIIDESGMPKERFSAEFPKEGPSILRIQQVVRGDSAAYFCASSLRTEQETQYFGPGTRLLVL.

In this sample, this clone turned up once. The rearrangement joins TRBV5-6 to TRBJ2-5; D perhaps matches TRBD2 (6 bases). Trimming stripped 4 bases from V and 5 bases from J, with 18 bases between. The CDR3 runs to 15 residues. Germline values: CDR1 SGHDT, CDR2 YYEEEE. The DNA of the CDR3 is TGTGCCAGCAGCAGGCGGGACCCGGGATGGGAGACCCAGTACTTC. Encoded protein: CASSRRDPGWETQYF.

This clone has a count of ten or more. The rearrangement links TRBV19 to TRBJ1-3; 9 bases match TRBD1. The J segment lost 2 bases and the V segment lost 6 bases, leaving 2 bases of the junction unmatched. CDR1 is LNHDA, CDR2 SQIVND, per germline (reference sequence). CDR3 size: 14 residues. The CDR3, as DNA: TGTGCCAGTAGACGACAGGGGGCTGGAAACACCATATATTTT. As protein: CASRRQGAGNTIYF.

V usage is TRBV25-1 and J usage is TRBJ1-4, with 12 positions matching TRBD1. Per germline, CDR1 MGHDK and CDR2 SYGVNS. CDR3 length: 17 amino acids. V trimming: 1 base; J trimming: 8 bases; junction bases outside the gene matches: 8. CDR3 protein: CASSESGTGGAREKLFF. DNA of the CDR3: TGTGCCAGCAGTGAATCAGGGACAGGGGGCGCACGGGAAAAACTGTTTTTT.

The chain recombines TRBV28 with TRBJ1-4, with D perhaps matching TRBD1 (5 bases). Germline V CDR1 and CDR2: MDHEN, SYDVKM. The CDR3 consists of 15 residues. The V gene lost 6 bases and the J gene lost 8 bases, with 19 bases spanning the gap. This chain's CDR3 is CASRGRPLSYEKLFF. The CDR3 DNA sequence: TGTGCCAGCAGGGGGCGGCCCTTATCTTACGAAAAACTGTTTTTT.

The rearrangement links TRBV4-3 to TRBJ1-3, with D hard to call. Germline-derived CDR1 and CDR2 are LGHNA and YSLEER. The CDR3 loop spans 15 amino acids. Trimming took 1 base from V and 0 from J, leaving 7 bases between them. The CDR3 nucleotides read TGCGCCAGCAGCCAAGGATCCGTCTCTGGAAACACCATATATTTT. It translates to CASSQGSVSGNTIYF.

The chain couples TRBV7-9 to TRBJ2-5; 7 bases fit TRBD2. CDR1 and CDR2 (germline): SEHNR, FQNEAQ (reference sequence). The V and J ends lost 3 bases and 1 base, in that order; junction bases with no gene match: 8. The CDR3 covers 16 residues. CDR3 protein: CASSLASGLLQETQYF. The CDR3 nucleotides read TGTGCCAGCAGCTTGGCTAGCGGCCTTCTCCAAGAGACCCAGTACTTC.

The chain has TRBV2 and TRBJ1-1; D ambiguous. Per germline, CDR1 SNHLY and CDR2 FYNNEI. The CDR3 covers 15 residues. Trimming left V 4 bases short and J 5 bases short, with 17 bases between. CDR3 amino acids: CASSGPQHSGTEAFF. CDR3 coding DNA: TGTGCCAGCAGTGGGCCCCAGCATAGTGGGACTGAAGCTTTCTTT.

This clone was recorded only once. The chain recombines TRBV7-2 with TRBJ2-1; D may be TRBD1 (6 bases). The V gene's germline CDR1 is SGHTA and CDR2 FQGNSA. V lost 5 bases to trimming and J lost 4 bases, with 18 bases between them. The CDR3 contains 16 residues. The CDR3 DNA reads TGTGCCAGCAGCCCACGCCGACAGGCTACTTACAATGAGCAGTTCTTC. Translated, it gives CASSPRRQATYNEQFF.

The V call is TRBV7-2, the J call TRBJ1-2; D call uncertain. The CDR3 consists of 14 residues. Germline V gene sequence: CDR1 SGHTA, CDR2 FQGNSA. The germline V and J ends were trimmed by 1 base and 0 bases, with 6 bases remaining between them. The DNA of the CDR3 is TGTGCCAGCAGCTTAGACAGAGCTAACTATGGCTACACCTTC. Translation: CASSLDRANYGYTF.

The rearrangement joins TRBV7-9 to TRBJ2-7; weak D call: TRBD2 (6 bases). Germline V CDR1 and CDR2: SEHNR, FQNEAQ (reference sequence). This CDR3 region has 12 residues. V shed 5 bases and J shed 4 bases, with 9 bases lying between them. CDR3 DNA sequence: TGTGCCAGCAGCGAGGAGGGTTACGAGCAGTACTTC. It yields the protein CASSEEGYEQYF.

As concerns this clone: The sample carries other DNA sequences with the same CDR3. The chain employs TRBV5-4 and TRBJ2-3, with D possibly being TRBD1 (5 bases). The CDR3 is made up of 13 amino acids. CDR1 is SGHNT and CDR2 is YYREEE in the germline V gene (reference sequence). V lost 0 bases, J lost 4 bases, and 6 bases lay in between. In DNA, the CDR3 is TGTGCCAGCAGCTTGGCAGGGCCAGATACGCAGTATTTT. Amino acid sequence: CASSLAGPDTQYF.